These T cell receptor beta chains were read from a single sample in a study of T cells in Graves' hyperthyroidism and ophthalmopathy. Each CDR3 protein is one row after TCRdb ran MiXCR on the multiplex PCR reads. The profile shows over 700,000 distinct CDR3 sequences, 18% of them singletons. Sequencing was performed on blood. All receptors derive from a woman in her fifties or sixties with Graves' hyperthyroidism that later progressed to Graves' ophthalmopathy. Both conserved end residues are part of each CDR3. D genes are given only for firm matches. Not every row has a clone size; where given, it reads once, few, many or a size class.

CDR3nt	CDR3aa	d_gene	j_gene	abundance	v_gene
TGTGCCAGCAGTTCGGCCCCACTCTCCTACAATGAGCAGTTCTTC	CASSSAPLSYNEQFF	.	TRBJ2-1	.	TRBV12-3/TRBV12-4
TGTGCCAGCACCTCACACAGGCCCTTGAGGGTGAAGCCCCAGCATTTT	CASTSHRPLRVKPQHF	.	TRBJ1-5	.	TRBV5-5
TGTGCCAGCAAAGAGTCAAATCAGCCCCAGCATTTT	CASKESNQPQHF	.	TRBJ1-5	few	TRBV3-1
TGTGCCAGCAGCTTAGGAAACGGACGGTACAATGAGCAGTTCTTC	CASSLGNGRYNEQFF	.	TRBJ2-1	few	TRBV7-6
TGTGCCAGCAGTGCCAGGGGCACCATATATTTT	CASSARGTIYF	.	TRBJ1-3	.	TRBV6-1
TGCGCCAGCAGCTTGGGAGGGCAGGGAAGGGGCATTCAGTACTTC	CASSLGGQGRGIQYF	.	TRBJ2-4	.	TRBV5-1
TGTGCCAGCAGTTTAGACATTAGCAATCAGCCCCAGCATTTT	CASSLDISNQPQHF	.	TRBJ1-5	many	TRBV12-3/TRBV12-4
TGTGCCAGCAGCCGGACCTCCCCTAATTCACCCCTCCACTTT	CASSRTSPNSPLHF	.	TRBJ1-6	.	TRBV12-3/TRBV12-4
TGCAGTGCTAGAGTACCGGGACAGAGACCCTACGAGCAGTACTTC	CSARVPGQRPYEQYF	TRBD1	TRBJ2-7	many	TRBV20-1
TGTGCCAGCAGAGGGGCTGGTGGAAACACCATATATTTT	CASRGAGGNTIYF	.	TRBJ1-3	.	TRBV7-8
TGCAGTGCTGTCCGGGACAGGGGGATCTCTGGCTACACCTTC	CSAVRDRGISGYTF	TRBD1	TRBJ1-2	few	TRBV20-1